One and the same sample provided the 29 T cell receptor beta chains below, sequenced in a study of OX40 agonist ivuxolimab in advanced cancers. Here immunoSEQ multiplex PCR was the method, and the copy in TCRdb shows in-frame clones only, minus some. Found here are 150,000 to 190,000 clones, 94% of them singletons; the top ten hold about 0.31%. This specimen was CD4+ or CD8+ T cells sorted from blood, taken in a trial of the OX40 agonist ivuxolimab. These receptor sequences come from an adult with an advanced solid tumor such as melanoma, head and neck, liver or kidney cancer.

The chain is built from TRBV9 and TRBJ2-3; 7 bases agree with TRBD2. CDR3 length: 14 amino acids. J lost 5 bases, V lost 0 bases, and 3 bases had no gene match. Germline V gives CDR1 SGDLS, CDR2 YYNGEE. The CDR3 DNA follows: TGTGCCAGCAGCGTAGGGGAGGGCCTAGATACGCAGTATTTT. This sequence encodes CASSVGEGLDTQYF.

The chain employs TRBV19 and TRBJ1-5; no firm D call. Germline CDR1 LNHDA, CDR2 SQIVND (reference sequence). V lost 4 bases to trimming and J lost 0 bases, with 22 bases between them. The CDR3 is 19 residues long. The CDR3 DNA reads TGTGCCAGTAGTAACCCCCCCGGACGTTCTTCCTATAGCAATCAGCCCCAGCATTTT. Translation gives CASSNPPGRSSYSNQPQHF.

The chain recombines TRBV15 with TRBJ2-7; D may correspond to TRBD1 or TRBD2 (5 bases each). CDR1 is LNHNV and CDR2 is YYDKDF in the germline V gene (reference sequence). Trimming stripped 0 bases from V and 7 bases from J, with 13 bases between. The CDR3 totals 14 residues. The CDR3 sequence: CATSRDPSGGEQYF. CDR3 DNA: TGTGCCACCAGCAGAGACCCGAGTGGGGGTGAGCAGTACTTC.

This clone showed up just once. The rearrangement uses TRBV25-1 and TRBJ2-5; TRBD1 is a possible D gene (6 bases). CDR1 is MGHDK and CDR2 is SYGVNS in the germline V gene. Trimming took 4 bases from V and 3 from J, leaving 15 bases between them. CDR3 size: 15 residues. CDR3 sequence reads: CASSVTGHPKETQYF. The CDR3 bases are TGTGCCAGCAGTGTGACGGGACACCCGAAAGAGACCCAGTACTTC.

V usage is TRBV9 and J usage is TRBJ2-1, with D possibly matching TRBD2 (6 bases). The germline gives CDR1 SGDLS, CDR2 YYNGEE. The CDR3 extends over 15 amino acids. With 2 bases removed from V and 3 bases from J, the gap between germline ends came to 12 bases. The CDR3, as DNA: TGTGCCAGCAGCGTCTCAGCTAGCGTCTACAATGAGCAGTTCTTC. Encoded protein: CASSVSASVYNEQFF.

The chain has TRBV28 and TRBJ1-5, with D uncertain. The length of the CDR3 is 15 residues. CDR1 is MDHEN, CDR2 SYDVKM, per germline. The V and J ends lost 4 bases and 0 bases respectively, with 10 bases between them. This CDR3 reads CASSYLSVSNQPQHF. The CDR3 coding sequence is TGTGCCAGCAGTTATCTATCGGTTAGCAATCAGCCCCAGCATTTT.

The gene calls are TRBV6-6 and TRBJ1-1; 7 bases agree with TRBD1. This CDR3 spans 15 amino acids. With V trimmed by 7 bases and J by 0 bases, 8 bases remained unmatched. Germline CDR1 and CDR2: MNHNY and SVGAGI (reference sequence). CDR3 loop: CASNLIQGMNTEAFF. The CDR3 DNA sequence: TGTGCCAGCAATCTGATACAGGGGATGAACACTGAAGCTTTCTTT.

V and J are TRBV19 and TRBJ2-7; D remains unclear. Germline CDR1 reads LNHDA; CDR2 reads SQIVND (reference sequence). The CDR3 totals 13 residues. V was trimmed by 10 bases and J by 0 bases, leaving 13 bases between them. CDR3 amino acids: CATRTMSSYEQYF. CDR3 DNA sequence: TGTGCCACGCGAACCATGAGCTCCTACGAGCAGTACTTC.

The chain carries TRBV4-1 and TRBJ2-6; D is unresolved. V lost 3 bases, J lost 1 base, and 16 bases lay in between. The CDR3 is made up of 18 amino acids. Germline V CDR1 and CDR2: MGHRA, YSYEKL. CDR3 DNA: TGCGCCAGCAGCCAGTATAAGGGTGATTCATCTGGGGCCAACGTCCTGACTTTC. Amino acids: CASSQYKGDSSGANVLTF.

This rearrangement joins TRBV7-2 to TRBJ1-5, with D maybe TRBD1 (6 bases). The CDR3 runs 14 residues. Germline-derived CDR1 and CDR2 are SGHTA and FQGNSA. Between the trimmed V and J ends, which lost 1 base and 7 bases, there was a span of 11 bases. CDR3 protein: CASSLEGGGQPQHF. CDR3 nucleotide sequence: TGTGCCAGCAGCTTAGAAGGGGGAGGGCAGCCCCAGCATTTT.

The chain joins TRBV5-4 to TRBJ2-1, with 10 bases fitting TRBD2. Germline V CDR1 and CDR2: SGHNT, YYREEE (reference sequence). The CDR3 spans 17 residues. J was trimmed by 2 bases and V by 1 base; bases with no gene match: 6. The DNA of the CDR3 is TGTGCCAGCAGCTTGTACTCAGCGGGAGGGCCCTACAATGAGCAGTTCTTC. As protein: CASSLYSAGGPYNEQFF.

V usage is TRBV7-9 and J usage is TRBJ2-3, with D perhaps given as TRBD1 or TRBD2 (5 bases each). With 6 bases removed from V and 5 bases from J, the gap between germline ends came to 9 bases. The CDR3 contains 12 residues. Germline assignment: CDR1 SEHNR and CDR2 FQNEAQ (reference sequence). Here the CDR3 reads CASRGVGDTQYF. The CDR3 DNA is TGTGCCAGCAGGGGGGTGGGAGATACGCAGTATTTT.

This clone was counted once. CDR3 residues: CASSSGQGTREQYF. CDR3 nucleotides: TGTGCCAGCAGTTCCGGACAGGGCACTCGGGAGCAGTACTTC. This chain joins TRBV27 and TRBJ2-7; TRBD1 aligns across 8 bases. The CDR3 covers 14 residues. The trim removed 4 bases at V and 7 bases at J, leaving 9 bases unmatched. CDR1 MNHEY and CDR2 SMNVEV come from the germline V gene (reference sequence).

The chain couples TRBV19 to TRBJ1-5; D is undetermined. The length of the CDR3 is 14 residues. The V gene lost 7 bases and the J gene lost 3 bases, with 13 bases spanning the gap. The germline gives CDR1 LNHDA, CDR2 SQIVND (reference sequence). CDR3 nucleotide sequence: TGTGCCAGTACCACCGTAAATTTCAATCAGCCCCAGCATTTT. It codes for CASTTVNFNQPQHF.

The chain has TRBV7-3 and TRBJ2-4; 7 nucleotides agree with TRBD2. This CDR3 has 15 residues. Germline V lookup: CDR1 SGHTA, CDR2 FQGTGA. The V and J ends lost 3 bases and 2 bases, in that order; junction bases with no gene match: 4. The CDR3 reads CASSLRGGPKNIQYF. The CDR3 DNA is TGTGCCAGCAGCTTGCGGGGAGGGCCCAAAAACATTCAGTACTTC.

The chain couples TRBV9 to TRBJ1-1, with D perhaps matching TRBD1 (6 bases). Trimming removed 3 bases from V and 5 bases from J, with 17 bases in between. The CDR3 is 15 residues long. Germline CDR1 reads SGDLS; CDR2 reads YYNGEE. The CDR3 DNA sequence: TGTGCCAGCAGCGAGTACCCGGGTCAGGGGACTGAAGCTTTCTTT. Translated: CASSEYPGQGTEAFF.

This chain links TRBV7-2 with TRBJ1-5; TRBD1 aligns across 7 bases. CDR1 is SGHTA, CDR2 FQGNSA, per germline. Trimming took 4 bases from V and 6 from J; bases not matched to a gene: 3. This CDR3 has 13 amino acids. This CDR3 reads CASSSQGGQPQHF. In DNA, the CDR3 is TGTGCCAGCAGCTCCCAGGGGGGTCAGCCCCAGCATTTT.

The V gene is TRBV13, the J gene TRBJ1-4; 7 nucleotides align to TRBD1. The CDR3 extends over 15 amino acids. V dropped 5 bases and J dropped 8; count of bases not matched to a gene: 11. Germline CDR1 is PRHDT and CDR2 is FYEKMQ (reference sequence). In DNA, the CDR3 is TGTGCCAGCAGCCTCCGGACAGGTGGCCAAGAAAAACTGTTTTTT. It translates to CASSLRTGGQEKLFF.

The chain uses TRBV27 and TRBJ2-2; D assignment may be TRBD1 or TRBD2 (5 bases each). The CDR3 totals 15 residues. The ends were cut back, 4 bases at V and 4 bases at J, with 13 bases in the middle. CDR1 MNHEY and CDR2 SMNVEV come from the germline V gene (reference sequence). The CDR3 sequence is CASSWGRAGTGELFF. The CDR3 DNA sequence: TGTGCCAGCAGTTGGGGCAGGGCGGGCACCGGGGAGCTGTTTTTT.

This sequence joins TRBV18 and TRBJ2-7, with 10 bases identical to TRBD1. The V segment lost 4 bases and the J segment 2 bases; nucleotides outside the gene matches: 8. The CDR3 is 16 amino acids. Germline CDR1 and CDR2: KGHSH and LQKENI. The CDR3 region has the DNA TGTGCCAGCTCACAACCGGACAGGGGGACCCCCTACGAGCAGTACTTC. Translated: CASSQPDRGTPYEQYF. Full variable domain (missing parts from reference TRBV18 and TRBJ2-7): NAGVMQNPRHLVRRRGQEARLRCSPMKGHSHVYWYRQLPEEGLKFMVYLQKENIIDESGMPKERFSAEFPKEGPSILRIQQVVRGDSAAYFCASSQPDRGTPYEQYFGPGTRLTVT.

The J gene is TRBJ2-3, the V gene TRBV6-6; TRBD1 matches 7 bases. Germline values: CDR1 MNHNY, CDR2 SVGAGI (reference sequence). The trim removed 3 bases at V and 1 base at J, leaving 4 bases unmatched. This CDR3 comprises 15 residues. The CDR3 spells CASSYDRAGTDTQYF. As DNA, the CDR3 is TGTGCCAGCAGTTATGACAGGGCTGGCACAGATACGCAGTATTTT.

The chain links TRBV5-6 to TRBJ2-7; D is perhaps TRBD2 (6 bases). Germline CDR1 and CDR2: SGHDT and YYEEEE. The CDR3 spans 14 residues. V lost 4 bases and J lost 5, with 16 bases in between. The CDR3 DNA reads TGTGCCAGCAGCCTGACGGGACTCCGGGACGAGCAGTACTTC. Its translation is CASSLTGLRDEQYF.

The chain is built from TRBV4-3 and TRBJ2-3; D possibly uses TRBD1 or TRBD2 (6 bases each). Germline V CDR1 and CDR2: LGHNA, YSLEER. The CDR3 is 15 residues long. Trimming took off 4 bases at V and 4 bases at J, with 15 bases between the two ends. The CDR3 bases are TGCGCCAGCAGCCTAGGGGGGAGGCGAGCAGATACGCAGTATTTT. This codes for CASSLGGRRADTQYF.

This clone appeared a few times. J is TRBJ1-3 and V is TRBV19; D gene unclear. Trimming removed 3 bases at V and 0 bases at J, with 9 bases between. CDR3 size: 15 residues. The germline V gene encodes CDR1 LNHDA and CDR2 SQIVND (reference sequence). Here the CDR3 reads CASSINGDSGNTIYF. The CDR3 nucleotides are TGTGCCAGTAGTATCAATGGGGACTCTGGAAACACCATATATTTT.

Here the CDR3 DNA reads TGTGCCAGCAGCAGAAAAGGGACTAGCGGGGTAAACACCGGGGAGCTGTTTTTT. Translating gives CASSRKGTSGVNTGELFF. The J gene is TRBJ2-2, the V gene TRBV5-4; 13 positions match TRBD2. CDR1 is SGHNT and CDR2 is YYREEE in the germline V gene (reference sequence). V gave up 4 bases and J gave up 2 bases; unmatched junction bases: 8. This CDR3 contains 18 residues.

The chain is built from TRBV7-2 and TRBJ1-1; D may be TRBD1 (6 bases). V lost 1 base to trimming and J lost 4 bases, with 16 bases between them. The CDR3 is made up of 16 amino acids. Germline assignment: CDR1 SGHTA and CDR2 FQGNSA. This CDR3 reads CASSLEQGVRGTEAFF. As DNA, the CDR3 is TGTGCCAGCAGCTTAGAACAGGGAGTCAGGGGCACTGAAGCTTTCTTT. Looking up the rest from reference TRBV7-2 and TRBJ1-1 gives the full variable domain: GAGVSQSPSNKVTEKGKDVELRCDPISGHTALYWYRQSLGQGLEFLIYFQGNSAPDKSGLPSDRFSAERTGGSVSTLTIQRTQQEDSAVYLCASSLEQGVRGTEAFFGQGTRLTVV.

The chain recombines TRBV27 with TRBJ2-5; TRBD1 is a possible D gene (6 bases). This CDR3 is built from 15 residues. Per the germline V gene, CDR1 is MNHEY and CDR2 is SMNVEV (reference sequence). Trimming shortened V by 5 bases and J by 1 base, and 14 bases separated the two germline ends. This CDR3 reads CASSRDTSAQETQYF. The DNA of the CDR3 is TGTGCCAGCAGTCGGGACACCTCAGCCCAAGAGACCCAGTACTTC.

This chain links TRBV11-2 with TRBJ1-4; 12 positions match TRBD1. Germline V gives CDR1 SGHAT, CDR2 FQNNGV. The CDR3 is 16 amino acids. V lost 5 bases, J lost 2 bases, and 3 bases stayed unmatched. CDR3 sequence reads: CASSPGQGATNEKLFF. DNA for the CDR3: TGTGCCAGCAGCCCGGGACAGGGGGCGACTAATGAAAAACTGTTTTTT.

The chain has TRBV4-1 and TRBJ2-7; maybe TRBD1 (5 bases). CDR1 is MGHRA and CDR2 is YSYEKL in the germline V gene. The CDR3 totals 18 residues. V shed 3 bases and J shed 1 base, with 22 bases lying between them. CDR3 amino acids: CASSQLTDQGFGSYEQYF. In DNA, the CDR3 is TGCGCCAGCAGCCAGCTCACGGATCAGGGATTCGGTTCCTACGAGCAGTACTTC.